The clone carrying this TCR beta chain was seen only a few times. What it recognizes is unknown. This sample is drawn from a study of cytomegalovirus exposure and HLA in healthy donors. Notes on the study in general: Altogether, 150 or so TCR beta chains were recorded as cytomegalovirus-associated. TRBV6-2, TRBV6-3 and other indistinguishable V segments were excluded. Rarity characterized most TCR sequences, yet some public TCRs appeared in many donors. Testing in vitro showed three CMV-associated chains specific for CMV antigens.

V was trimmed by 7 bases and J by 5 bases, leaving 11 bases between them. Germline V gene data show CDR1 as LNHDA and CDR2 as SQIVND (reference sequence). CDR3 length: 13 amino acids. With 60 Vbeta and 13 Jbeta primers, the PCR was carried out. The method was immunoSEQ multiplex PCR; TCRdb's version includes in-frame clones alone and lacks a portion of them. This sample has approximately 170,000 clones, with approximately 78% found just once. Specimen: PBMCs. This rearrangement joins TRBV19 to TRBJ2-2; D is uncertain. The receptor was derived from a male donor in good health and CMV-seronegative. The DNA of the CDR3 is TGTGCCAGTAAAACAGCACCAACCGGGGAGCTGTTTTTT. This encodes CASKTAPTGELFF.